This TCR beta chain was documented in a study of shared clonotypes between healthy human individuals. Turning to the study itself: Each donor's CD8 memory used one plate, CD8 naive two, each CD4 subset three.

Findings and caveats of the study: Among the subsets, naive ones generally showed larger estimated richness than memory ones.

Healthy HIV-negative adults with no recent acute infections or vaccinations were recruited as donors. Both subsets, CD45RA+ naive and CD45RA-negative memory, were split from the CD4+ cells. Some clones are missing from TCRdb's copy, which holds only in-frame ones; the method was immunoSEQ multiplex PCR. The profile shows roughly 1 million clones, around 82% of them singletons. Concerning this clone: Antigen unknown. The sample contains more than one DNA sequence encoding this CDR3.

The CDR3 has 11 residues. The V gene's germline CDR1 is MDHEN and CDR2 SYDVKM. Trimming cost V 6 bases and J 2 bases, with 4 bases left between them. The chain links TRBV28 to TRBJ2-5; D is ambiguous. The receptor was derived from a man aged 18-30 years in good health. Some clones in this sample may be carry-over from other donors' samples. Sequenced input: memory CD4+ T cells from PBMCs. Subset defined: CD45RA-negative fraction. CDR3 sequence reads: CASRSQETQYF. For the CDR3, the DNA is TGTGCCAGCAGATCGCAAGAGACCCAGTACTTC.